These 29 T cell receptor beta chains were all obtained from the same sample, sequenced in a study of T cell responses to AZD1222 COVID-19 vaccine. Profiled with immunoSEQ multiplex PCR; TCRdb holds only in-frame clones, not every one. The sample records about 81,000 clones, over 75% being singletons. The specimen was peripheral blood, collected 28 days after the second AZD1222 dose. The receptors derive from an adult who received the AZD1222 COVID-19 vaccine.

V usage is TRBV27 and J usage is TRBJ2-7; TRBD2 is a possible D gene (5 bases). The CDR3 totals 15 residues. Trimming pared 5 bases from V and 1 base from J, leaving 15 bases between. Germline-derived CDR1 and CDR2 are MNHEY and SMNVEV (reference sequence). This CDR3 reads CASSPVLGKSYEQYF. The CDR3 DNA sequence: TGTGCCAGCAGTCCGGTACTAGGGAAGTCCTACGAGCAGTACTTC.

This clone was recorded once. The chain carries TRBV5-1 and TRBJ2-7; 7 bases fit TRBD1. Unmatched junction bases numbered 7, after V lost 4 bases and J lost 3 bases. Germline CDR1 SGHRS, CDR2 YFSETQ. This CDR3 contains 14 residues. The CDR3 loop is CASSQTGTVYEQYF. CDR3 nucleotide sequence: TGCGCCAGCAGCCAGACCGGGACAGTCTACGAGCAGTACTTC.

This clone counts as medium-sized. The CDR3 DNA reads as TGTGCCAGCAGCCAAGAGGTTGAAGGGAACTACTACGAGCAGTACTTC. Translation: CASSQEVEGNYYEQYF. V usage is TRBV4-2 and J usage is TRBJ2-7; D gene uncertain. V lost 0 bases and J lost 3, with 15 bases in between. The CDR3 consists of 16 residues. The germline gives CDR1 LGHNA, CDR2 YNFKEQ.

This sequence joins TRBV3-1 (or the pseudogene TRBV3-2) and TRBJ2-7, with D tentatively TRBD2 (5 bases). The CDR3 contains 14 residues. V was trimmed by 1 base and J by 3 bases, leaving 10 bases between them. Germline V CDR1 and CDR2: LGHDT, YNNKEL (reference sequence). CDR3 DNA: TGTGCCAGCAGCCAAGTCAGCGCGGGCTACGAGCAGTACTTC. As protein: CASSQVSAGYEQYF.

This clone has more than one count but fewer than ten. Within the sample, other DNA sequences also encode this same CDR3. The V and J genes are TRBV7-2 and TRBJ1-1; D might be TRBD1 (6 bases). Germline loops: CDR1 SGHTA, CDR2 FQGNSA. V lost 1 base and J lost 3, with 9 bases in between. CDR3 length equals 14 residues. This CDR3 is CASSLEGGDTEAFF. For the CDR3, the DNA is TGTGCCAGCAGCTTAGAGGGGGGGGACACTGAAGCTTTCTTT.

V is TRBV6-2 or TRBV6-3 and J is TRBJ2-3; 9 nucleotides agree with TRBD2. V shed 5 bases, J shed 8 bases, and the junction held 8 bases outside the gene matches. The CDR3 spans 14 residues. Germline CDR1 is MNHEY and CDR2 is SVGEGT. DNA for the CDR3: TGTGCCAGCAGTAAGTTAGCGGGAGAACCTACGCAGTATTTT. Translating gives CASSKLAGEPTQYF.

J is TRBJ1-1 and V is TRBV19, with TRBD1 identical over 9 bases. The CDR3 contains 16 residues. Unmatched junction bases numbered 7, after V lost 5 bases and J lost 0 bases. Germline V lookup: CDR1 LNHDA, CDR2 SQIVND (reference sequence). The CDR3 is CASSEPTGGMNTEAFF. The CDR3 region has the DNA TGTGCCAGTAGTGAACCGACAGGGGGGATGAACACTGAAGCTTTCTTT.

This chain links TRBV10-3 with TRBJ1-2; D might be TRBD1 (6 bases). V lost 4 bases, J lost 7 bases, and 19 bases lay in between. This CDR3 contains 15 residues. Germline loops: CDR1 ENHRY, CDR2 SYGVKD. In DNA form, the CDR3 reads TGTGCCATCAGTGCCCAGGGGCAAGGGAATGGTGGCTACACCTTC. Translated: CAISAQGQGNGGYTF.

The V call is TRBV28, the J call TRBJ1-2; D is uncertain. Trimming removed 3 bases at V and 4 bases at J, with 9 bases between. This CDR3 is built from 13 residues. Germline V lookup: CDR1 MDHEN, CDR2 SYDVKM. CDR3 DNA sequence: TGTGCCAGCAGTTTTTACGAGTCCTATGGCTACACCTTC. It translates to CASSFYESYGYTF.

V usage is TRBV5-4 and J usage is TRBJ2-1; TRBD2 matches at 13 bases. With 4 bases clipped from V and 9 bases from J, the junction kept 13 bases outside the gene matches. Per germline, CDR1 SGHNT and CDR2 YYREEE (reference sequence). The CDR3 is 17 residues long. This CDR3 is CASSRGTSGAPRGEQFF. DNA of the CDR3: TGTGCCAGCAGCCGGGGGACTAGCGGGGCTCCTAGGGGTGAGCAGTTCTTC.

The CDR3 nucleotides read TGTGCCAGCGGCGACAGGGCTGGAAACACCATATATTTT. Translated, it gives CASGDRAGNTIYF. This sequence joins TRBV7-9 and TRBJ1-3; 7 bases align to TRBD1. The CDR3 spans 13 residues. The V gene end was trimmed by 8 bases and the J gene end by 2 bases; junction bases not matched to a gene: 3. Germline V gene sequence: CDR1 SEHNR, CDR2 FQNEAQ (reference sequence).

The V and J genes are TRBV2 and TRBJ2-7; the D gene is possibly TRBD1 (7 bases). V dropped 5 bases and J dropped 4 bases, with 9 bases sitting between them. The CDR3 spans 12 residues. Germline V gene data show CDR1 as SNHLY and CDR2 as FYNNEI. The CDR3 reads CASSSGGYEQYF. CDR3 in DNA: TGTGCCAGCAGTTCAGGGGGGTACGAGCAGTACTTC.

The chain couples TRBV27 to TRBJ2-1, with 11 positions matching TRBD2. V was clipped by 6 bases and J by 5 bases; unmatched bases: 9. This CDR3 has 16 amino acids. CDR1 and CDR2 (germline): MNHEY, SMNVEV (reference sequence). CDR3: CASSQTGTSGNNEQFF. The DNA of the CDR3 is TGTGCCAGCAGCCAAACCGGGACTAGCGGTAACAATGAGCAGTTCTTC.

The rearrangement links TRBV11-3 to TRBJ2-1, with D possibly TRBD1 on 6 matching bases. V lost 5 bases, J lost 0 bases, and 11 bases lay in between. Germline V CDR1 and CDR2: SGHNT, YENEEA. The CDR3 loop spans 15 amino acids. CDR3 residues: CASSPQGSSYNEQFF. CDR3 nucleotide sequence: TGTGCCAGCAGCCCCCAGGGGAGCTCCTACAATGAGCAGTTCTTC.

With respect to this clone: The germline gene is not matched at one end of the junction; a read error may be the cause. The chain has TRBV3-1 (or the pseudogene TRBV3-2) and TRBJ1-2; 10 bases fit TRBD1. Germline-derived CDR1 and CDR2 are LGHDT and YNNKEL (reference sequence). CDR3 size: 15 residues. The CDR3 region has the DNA TGTGCCAGCACTGGGACAGGGGACCGCGTCTATGGTTACACCTTC. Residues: CASTGTGDRVYGYTF.

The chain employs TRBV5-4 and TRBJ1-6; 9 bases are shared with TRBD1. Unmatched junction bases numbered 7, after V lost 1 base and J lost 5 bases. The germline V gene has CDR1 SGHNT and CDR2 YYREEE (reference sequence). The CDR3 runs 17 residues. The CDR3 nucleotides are TGTGCCAGCAGCTTGCCCGGACAGGGGCCCGATAATTCACCCCTCCACTTT. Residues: CASSLPGQGPDNSPLHF.

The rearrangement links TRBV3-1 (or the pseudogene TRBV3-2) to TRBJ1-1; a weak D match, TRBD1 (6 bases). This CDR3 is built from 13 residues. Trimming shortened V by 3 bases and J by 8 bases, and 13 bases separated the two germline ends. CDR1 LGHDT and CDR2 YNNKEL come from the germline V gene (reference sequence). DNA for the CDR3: TGTGCCAGCAGCCATTTTTCGGGGGGCGAAGCTTTCTTT. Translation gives CASSHFSGGEAFF.

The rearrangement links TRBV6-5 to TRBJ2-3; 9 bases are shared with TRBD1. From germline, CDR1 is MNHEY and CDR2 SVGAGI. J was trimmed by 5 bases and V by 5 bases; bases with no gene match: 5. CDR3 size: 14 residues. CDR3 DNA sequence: TGTGCCAGCAGTCGGACAGGGGCGAGAGATACGCAGTATTTT. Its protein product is CASSRTGARDTQYF.

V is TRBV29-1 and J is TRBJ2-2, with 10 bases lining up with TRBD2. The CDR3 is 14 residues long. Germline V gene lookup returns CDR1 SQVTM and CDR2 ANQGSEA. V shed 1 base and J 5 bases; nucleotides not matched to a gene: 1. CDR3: CSVEGGLATGELFF. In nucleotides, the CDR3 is TGCAGCGTTGAAGGGGGACTAGCGACCGGGGAGCTGTTTTTT.

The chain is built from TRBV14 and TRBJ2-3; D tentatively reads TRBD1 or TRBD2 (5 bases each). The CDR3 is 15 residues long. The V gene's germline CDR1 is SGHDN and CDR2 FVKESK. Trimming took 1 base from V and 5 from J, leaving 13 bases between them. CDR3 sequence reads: CASSQVSGAKDTQYF. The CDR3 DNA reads TGTGCCAGCAGCCAAGTATCCGGGGCGAAAGATACGCAGTATTTT.

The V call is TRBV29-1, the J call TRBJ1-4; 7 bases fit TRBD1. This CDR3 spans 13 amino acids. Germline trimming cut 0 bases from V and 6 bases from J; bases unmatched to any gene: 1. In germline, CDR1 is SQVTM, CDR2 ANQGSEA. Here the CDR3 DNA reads TGCAGCGTTGAAGAAGGACAGGATGAAAAACTGTTTTTT. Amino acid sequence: CSVEEGQDEKLFF.

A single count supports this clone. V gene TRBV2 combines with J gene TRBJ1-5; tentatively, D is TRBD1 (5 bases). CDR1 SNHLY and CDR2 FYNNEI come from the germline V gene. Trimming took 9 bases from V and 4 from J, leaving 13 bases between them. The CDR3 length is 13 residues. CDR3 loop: CASGGTGNQPQHF. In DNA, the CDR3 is TGTGCCAGTGGAGGGACGGGTAATCAGCCCCAGCATTTT.

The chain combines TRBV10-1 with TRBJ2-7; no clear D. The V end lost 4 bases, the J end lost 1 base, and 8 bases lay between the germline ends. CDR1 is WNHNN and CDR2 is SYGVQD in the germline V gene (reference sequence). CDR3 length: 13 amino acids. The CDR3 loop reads CASSGLRSYEQYF. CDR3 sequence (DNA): TGCGCCAGCAGTGGTCTACGATCCTACGAGCAGTACTTC.

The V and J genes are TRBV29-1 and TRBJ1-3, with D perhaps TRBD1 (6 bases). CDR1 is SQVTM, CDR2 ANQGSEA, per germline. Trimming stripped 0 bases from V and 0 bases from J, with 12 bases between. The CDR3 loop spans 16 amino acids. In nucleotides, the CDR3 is TGCAGCGTTGAAGATCCGAGGGGGTACTCTGGAAACACCATATATTTT. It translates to CSVEDPRGYSGNTIYF.

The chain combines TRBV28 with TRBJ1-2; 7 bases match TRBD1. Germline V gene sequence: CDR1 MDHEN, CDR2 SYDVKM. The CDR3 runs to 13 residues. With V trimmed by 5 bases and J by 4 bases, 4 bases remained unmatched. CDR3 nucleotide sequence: TGTGCCAGCAGTCGGACAGGCCTCTATGGCTACACCTTC. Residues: CASSRTGLYGYTF.

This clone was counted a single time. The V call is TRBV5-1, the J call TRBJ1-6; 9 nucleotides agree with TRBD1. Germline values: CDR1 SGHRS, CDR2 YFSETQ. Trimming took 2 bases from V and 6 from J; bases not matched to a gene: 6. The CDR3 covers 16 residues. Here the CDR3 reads CASSLQGASGNSPLHF. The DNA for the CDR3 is TGCGCCAGCAGCTTACAGGGGGCTTCTGGTAATTCACCCCTCCACTTT.

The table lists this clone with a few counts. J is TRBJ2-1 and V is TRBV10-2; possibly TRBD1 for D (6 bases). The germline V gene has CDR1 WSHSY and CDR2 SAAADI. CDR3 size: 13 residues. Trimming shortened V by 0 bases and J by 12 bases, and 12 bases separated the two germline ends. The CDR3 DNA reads TGCGCCAGCAGTGAGTCCCCACAGGGCGGGCAGTTCTTC. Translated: CASSESPQGGQFF.

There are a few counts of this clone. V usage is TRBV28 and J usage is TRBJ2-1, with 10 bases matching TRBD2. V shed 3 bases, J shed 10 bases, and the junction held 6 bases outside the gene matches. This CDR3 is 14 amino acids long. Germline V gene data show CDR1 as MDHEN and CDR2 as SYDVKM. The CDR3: CASSLGLAGVEQFF. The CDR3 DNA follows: TGTGCCAGCAGTTTGGGGCTAGCGGGGGTCGAGCAGTTCTTC.

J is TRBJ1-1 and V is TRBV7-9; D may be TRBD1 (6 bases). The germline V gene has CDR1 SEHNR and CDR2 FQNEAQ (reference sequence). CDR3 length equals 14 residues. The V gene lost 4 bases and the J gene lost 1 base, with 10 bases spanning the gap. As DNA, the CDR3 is TGTGCCAGCAGCTGGGGCAGGGGGAACACTGAAGCTTTCTTT. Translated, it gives CASSWGRGNTEAFF.